The next 5 T cell receptor beta chains were all read from a single sample in a study of cytotoxic CD8 clonotypes in ibrutinib-treated CLL. TCRdb's copy holds only in-frame clones and misses some; the assay was immunoSEQ multiplex PCR. The sample lists roughly 250,000 clones, about three quarters seen once, with just over 15% in the top ten. This specimen was PBMCs, taken after 24 months of ibrutinib treatment. These TCRs come from a human donor with chronic lymphocytic leukemia.

The chain employs TRBV9 and TRBJ2-3; TRBD2 agrees at 9 bases. The CDR3 is 16 residues long. The trim removed 0 bases at V and 6 bases at J, leaving 8 bases unmatched. CDR1 is SGDLS, CDR2 YYNGEE, per germline. CDR3 DNA sequence: TGTGCCAGCAGCGTAGGGACTAGCGATTATCTGGATACGCAGTATTTT. Amino acid sequence: CASSVGTSDYLDTQYF. The full variable domain, completed using reference TRBV9 and TRBJ2-3, is DSGVTQTPKHLITATGQRVTLRCSPRSGDLSVYWYQQSLDQGLQFLIQYYNGEERAKGNILERFSAQQFPDLHSELNLSSLELGDSALYFCASSVGTSDYLDTQYFGPGTRLTVL.

This clone was found a few times. The chain employs TRBV19 and TRBJ2-3; D ambiguous. V dropped 5 bases and J dropped 6 bases, with 6 bases sitting between them. Germline CDR1 and CDR2: LNHDA and SQIVND (reference sequence). The CDR3 runs 11 residues. The CDR3 DNA reads TGTGCCAGTAGTCGAGGCGATACGCAGTATTTT. This sequence encodes CASSRGDTQYF. Variable domain in full (rest from reference TRBV19 and TRBJ2-3): DGGITQSPKYLFRKEGQNVTLSCEQNLNHDAMYWYRQDPGQGLRLIYYSQIVNDFQKGDIAEGYSVSREKKESFPLTVTSAQKNPTAFYLCASSRGDTQYFGPGTRLTVL.

The V gene is TRBV29-1, the J gene TRBJ2-3; TRBD1 or TRBD2 may be the D gene (5 bases each). The CDR3 has 16 residues. The germline V gene has CDR1 SQVTM and CDR2 ANQGSEA. The V end was cut by 1 base, the J end by 6 bases, with 20 bases between. CDR3 sequence: CSVEGGKGIAGDTQYF. CDR3 DNA sequence: TGCAGCGTTGAAGGGGGGAAGGGGATAGCAGGGGATACGCAGTATTTT.

The chain uses TRBV13 and TRBJ2-1, with 8 bases lining up with TRBD2. The CDR3 runs to 15 residues. After removal of 3 bases from V and 9 bases from J, the junction contained 10 bases not matched to a gene. Germline CDR1 and CDR2: PRHDT and FYEKMQ (reference sequence). CDR3: CASSFTVGLDSEQFF. CDR3 nucleotides: TGTGCCAGCAGCTTTACGGTGGGACTAGATAGTGAGCAGTTCTTC.

The chain has TRBV7-2 and TRBJ2-5; 7 bases are a match to TRBD2. CDR1 is SGHTA, CDR2 FQGNSA, per germline. The V and J ends lost 5 bases and 4 bases, in that order; junction bases with no gene match: 4. The CDR3 sequence is 13 residues long. This chain's CDR3 is CASSPGGRETQYF. The CDR3 DNA sequence: TGTGCCAGCAGCCCAGGCGGGAGAGAGACCCAGTACTTC.